Listed below are T cell receptor beta chains from one sample, sequenced in a study of breast tumors, draining lymph nodes, adjacent tissues. MiXCR, run by TCRdb on the multiplex PCR reads, gives a single entry per CDR3 protein. The sample records about 230,000 distinct CDR3 sequences, about 34% being singletons. Specimen: axillary lymph node tissue. Every receptor here comes from a female donor with breast cancer. Some clones in this sample may be carry-over from other donors' samples. Both conserved end residues are part of each CDR3. The D gene is left open where the match is weak. For some rows the clone size is stated as once, few or many, or as a class when expanded; others skip it.

J	V	size	D	CDR3	DNA
TRBJ2-2	TRBV19	many	TRBD1	CASSIGQANTGELFF	TGTGCCAGTAGTATTGGACAGGCGAACACCGGGGAGCTGTTTTTT
TRBJ2-7	TRBV6-1	many	TRBD2	CASSEEASGGLYEQYF	TGTGCCAGCAGTGAAGAGGCTAGCGGGGGACTCTACGAGCAGTACTTC
TRBJ2-3	TRBV29-1	-	TRBD2	CSVKGELAGPDTQYF	TGCAGCGTCAAAGGGGAGCTAGCGGGTCCTGATACGCAGTATTTT
TRBJ2-1	TRBV9	many	TRBD1	CASSQTGGYYDEQFF	TGTGCCAGCAGCCAGACAGGGGGTTATTACGATGAGCAGTTCTTC
TRBJ2-5	TRBV7-9	many	-	CASSRAPGDGETQYF	TGTGCCAGCAGCCGGGCCCCCGGGGACGGGGAGACCCAGTACTTC
TRBJ1-2	TRBV4-1	many	TRBD1	CASSQVVVGQGARKDGYTF	TGCGCCAGCAGCCAAGTGGTAGTAGGACAGGGGGCGAGGAAAGATGGCTACACCTTC
TRBJ2-1	TRBV5-6	-	TRBD2	CASSVTSGSPDEQFF	TGTGCCAGCAGCGTAACTAGCGGGAGTCCGGATGAGCAGTTCTTC
TRBJ2-7	TRBV20-1	once	TRBD2	CSARPRREGPPYEQYF	TGCAGTGCTAGACCCCGGCGGGAGGGCCCGCCCTACGAGCAGTACTTC
TRBJ2-7	TRBV19	many	-	CASSSRQALGHYEQYF	TGTGCCAGTAGTTCCCGACAGGCACTAGGCCACTACGAGCAGTACTTC
TRBJ2-7	TRBV2	-	TRBD2	CASIPSGSSYEQYF	TGTGCCAGCATCCCTAGCGGGAGTTCCTACGAGCAGTACTTC
TRBJ2-7	TRBV20-1	many	TRBD2	CSALSGLQPYEQYF	TGCAGTGCTTTATCGGGACTACAACCCTACGAGCAGTACTTC
TRBJ2-7	TRBV4-1	many	-	CASSQERTDPYEQYF	TGCGCCAGCAGCCAAGAGCGGACCGACCCCTACGAGCAGTACTTC
TRBJ2-5	TRBV7-9	-	-	CASSLTAEQETQYF	TGTGCCAGCAGCTTGACGGCGGAACAAGAGACCCAGTACTTC
TRBJ2-4	TRBV20-1	many	-	CSARDLRDQYF	TGCAGTGCTAGAGATTTGCGGGATCAGTACTTC
TRBJ2-2	TRBV5-1	many	TRBD2	CASSWNSGSGTGELFF	TGCGCCAGCAGCTGGAATAGCGGGAGCGGGACCGGGGAGCTGTTTTTT
TRBJ2-5	TRBV20-1	many	TRBD1	CSAGRDREYGTQYF	TGCAGTGCTGGCCGGGACAGGGAGTATGGGACCCAGTACTTC
TRBJ2-2	TRBV5-1	many	-	CASSLTGFQAGELFF	TGCGCCAGCAGCTTGACAGGGTTTCAAGCCGGGGAGCTGTTTTTT
TRBJ1-5	TRBV2	many	TRBD1	CASSEAPDRGPQPQHF	TGTGCCAGCAGTGAAGCTCCCGACAGGGGCCCCCAGCCCCAGCATTTT
TRBJ2-7	TRBV6-5	few	TRBD2	CASSHPEAGGLYEQYF	TGTGCCAGCAGTCACCCTGAGGCGGGAGGGCTTTACGAGCAGTACTTC
TRBJ1-6	TRBV7-3	-	-	CASSLCDRGSMSSHNSPLHF	TGTGCCAGCAGCTTATGCGACCGGGGTTCCATGAGCTCCCATAATTCACCCCTCCACTTT
TRBJ2-7	TRBV28	many	-	CATLRPGTLYEQYF	TGTGCCACTCTGCGCCCCGGGACGCTCTACGAGCAGTACTTC
TRBJ1-1	TRBV5-1	few	-	CASSLGPKNTEAFF	TGCGCCAGCAGCTTGGGACCGAAGAACACTGAAGCTTTCTTT
TRBJ1-2	TRBV6-5	few	TRBD1	CASRPRQLTGGDGYTF	TGTGCCAGCAGACCACGCCAATTAACAGGGGGCGATGGCTACACCTTC
TRBJ2-3	TRBV2	-	TRBD2	CASSEAGTSATDTQYF	TGTGCCAGCAGTGAAGCCGGGACTAGTGCGACAGATACGCAGTATTTT
TRBJ1-2	TRBV7-9	many	-	CASSSYGYTF	TGTGCCAGCAGCTCATATGGCTACACCTTC
TRBJ1-2	TRBV18	many	-	CASSPTTRHGYTF	TGTGCCAGCTCACCGACGACCCGCCATGGCTACACCTTC
TRBJ2-4	TRBV2	many	-	CASSKTQRTKPAKNIQYF	TGTGCCAGCAGTAAAACCCAACGGACCAAGCCAGCCAAAAACATTCAGTACTTC
TRBJ2-3	TRBV9	many	TRBD1	CASSVEPRGIGTDTQYF	TGTGCCAGCAGCGTAGAACCCAGGGGGATAGGCACAGATACGCAGTATTTT
TRBJ1-5	TRBV15	many	-	CATSGSRSNQPQHF	TGTGCCACCAGCGGTTCCCGGAGCAATCAGCCCCAGCATTTT
TRBJ1-1	TRBV9	once	-	CANSTGLNTEAFF	TGTGCCAACAGTACAGGACTGAACACTGAAGCTTTCTTT
TRBJ2-7	TRBV10-3	many	TRBD1	CAISSGTGFENYEQYF	TGTGCCATCAGTTCCGGGACAGGGTTTGAGAACTACGAGCAGTACTTC
TRBJ1-1	TRBV2	-	-	CASLGDALNTEAFF	TGTGCCAGCTTGGGGGACGCCCTGAACACTGAAGCTTTCTTT
TRBJ2-5	TRBV14	many	-	CASSPITQETQYF	TGTGCCAGCAGCCCAATCACACAAGAGACCCAGTACTTC
TRBJ1-6	TRBV10-3	-	-	CAIRDGLLGSPLHF	TGTGCCATCAGGGATGGACTCCTTGGTTCGCCCCTCCACTTT
TRBJ1-4	TRBV28	many	TRBD1	CASSQWTGTNEKLFF	TGTGCCAGCAGCCAATGGACAGGGACTAATGAAAAACTGTTTTTT
TRBJ1-2	TRBV7-8	many	TRBD1	CASSTRTGSINYGYTF	TGTGCCAGCAGCACACGGACAGGGAGTATCAACTATGGCTACACCTTC
TRBJ2-1	TRBV6-5	many	TRBD2	CASSPKWTSNNEQFF	TGTGCCAGCAGCCCCAAATGGACTAGCAACAATGAGCAGTTCTTC
TRBJ2-5	TRBV15	-	-	CATSGRGSISEPQYF	TGTGCCACCAGCGGCCGGGGATCCATATCGGAGCCCCAGTACTTC
TRBJ2-1	TRBV5-1	many	TRBD2	CASSMTSPSYNEQFF	TGCGCCAGCAGCATGACTAGCCCCTCCTACAATGAGCAGTTCTTC
TRBJ1-1	TRBV25-1	many	-	CASAGQSNTEAFF	TGTGCCAGCGCAGGACAATCCAACACTGAAGCTTTCTTT
TRBJ2-3	TRBV5-1	-	TRBD1	CASRAGTAYTDTQYF	TGCGCCAGCAGAGCCGGGACAGCCTACACAGATACGCAGTATTTT
TRBJ2-3	TRBV12-3/TRBV12-4	many	-	CASKVRGNADTQYF	TGTGCCAGCAAGGTCAGGGGAAATGCAGATACGCAGTATTTT